The 23 T cell receptor beta chains below all came from one sample that was sequenced in a study of T cells in tuberculosis. Produced via immunoSEQ multiplex PCR; TCRdb's table is partial and in-frame only. In the table there are fewer than 45,000 clones, 90% to 95% of which are singletons. Source material: PBMCs. These receptors all come from a donor aged 10-29 years with latent tuberculosis or without tuberculosis infection.

This clone was observed a handful of times. The chain combines TRBV9 with TRBJ2-7; a weak D match, TRBD1 (5 bases). The CDR3 consists of 14 residues. CDR1 and CDR2 from the germline V gene are SGDLS and YYNGEE. The V end lost 0 bases, the J end lost 2 bases, and 9 bases lay between the germline ends. CDR3 residues: CASSVGQGTYEQYF. The CDR3, as DNA: TGTGCCAGCAGCGTAGGTCAGGGTACCTACGAGCAGTACTTC.

The chain employs TRBV6-5 and TRBJ1-1; unclear D gene. The V gene lost 6 bases and the J gene lost 0 bases, with 11 bases spanning the gap. Germline loops: CDR1 MNHEY, CDR2 SVGAGI. The CDR3 spans 14 residues. The CDR3 DNA sequence: TGTGCCAGCAGCCCGACGAGGATGAACACTGAAGCTTTCTTT. As protein: CASSPTRMNTEAFF.

The chain carries TRBV7-2 and TRBJ1-2, with D tentatively TRBD1 (6 bases). Germline CDR1 SGHTA, CDR2 FQGNSA. The CDR3 spans 16 residues. Deletions cut 0 bases from V and 4 bases from J, with 15 bases between. CDR3: CASSLATGIGSYGYTF. CDR3 bases: TGTGCCAGCAGCTTAGCGACAGGTATTGGGTCCTATGGCTACACCTTC.

This clone was recorded a few times. V gene TRBV19 combines with J gene TRBJ2-7; 7 bases are a match to TRBD2. V trimming: 4 bases; J trimming: 0 bases; junction bases outside the gene matches: 3. Germline loops: CDR1 LNHDA, CDR2 SQIVND (reference sequence). The CDR3 runs 14 residues. CDR3 DNA sequence: TGTGCCAGTAGTAGCGGGGGTGCCTCCTACGAGCAGTACTTC. Protein sequence: CASSSGGASYEQYF.

This clone appeared once. The V gene is TRBV5-1, the J gene TRBJ1-4; D is unclear. The V gene lost 4 bases and the J gene lost 1 base, with 14 bases spanning the gap. CDR3 length equals 16 residues. CDR1 and CDR2 from the germline V gene are SGHRS and YFSETQ. The CDR3 sequence is CASSPGSAGTNEKLFF. CDR3 nucleotide sequence: TGCGCCAGCAGCCCTGGATCAGCGGGAACTAATGAAAAACTGTTTTTT.

This chain connects TRBV19 to TRBJ2-7, with TRBD1 matching 9 bases. Germline CDR1 and CDR2: LNHDA and SQIVND (reference sequence). V trimming: 5 bases; J trimming: 5 bases; junction bases outside the gene matches: 4. This CDR3 is built from 13 residues. CDR3 in amino acids: CASSLWTGDEQYF. DNA for the CDR3: TGTGCCAGTAGTCTCTGGACAGGGGACGAGCAGTACTTC.

The genes are TRBV5-1 and TRBJ2-2; 10 bases fit TRBD2. The length of the CDR3 is 16 residues. Germline CDR1 is SGHRS and CDR2 is YFSETQ. With V trimmed by 0 bases and J by 4 bases, 3 bases remained unmatched. The CDR3 region has the DNA TGCGCCAGCAGCTTGGAAGCTAGCGGGAGCACCGGGGAGCTGTTTTTT. Amino acids: CASSLEASGSTGELFF.

The CDR3 loop reads CASSLEQGALYEQYF. The CDR3 DNA follows: TGTGCCAGCAGCTTGGAGCAAGGGGCTCTCTACGAGCAGTACTTC. The V and J genes are TRBV5-6 and TRBJ2-7, with a tentative D call TRBD1 (5 bases). V gave up 0 bases and J gave up 3 bases, with 13 bases separating them. Germline V gives CDR1 SGHDT, CDR2 YYEEEE. The CDR3 has 15 amino acids.

The chain links TRBV5-5 to TRBJ2-2, with TRBD1 as a possible D gene (6 bases). CDR1 and CDR2 from the germline V gene are SGHKS and YYEKEE (reference sequence). The CDR3 length is 14 residues. With 4 bases removed from V and 1 base from J, the gap between germline ends came to 8 bases. The CDR3 loop reads CASSLTGNTGELFF. The CDR3 DNA is TGTGCCAGCAGCCTGACAGGGAACACCGGGGAGCTGTTTTTT. The entire variable domain, with the rest obtained from reference TRBV5-5 and TRBJ2-2, is as follows: DAGVTQSPTHLIKTRGQQVTLRCSPISGHKSVSWYQQVLGQGPQFIFQYYEKEERGRGNFPDRFSARQFPNYSSELNVNALLLGDSALYLCASSLTGNTGELFFGEGSRLTVL.

This chain connects TRBV4-2 to TRBJ2-7; the D is unclear. Germline CDR1 reads LGHNA; CDR2 reads YNFKEQ. Trimming removed 0 bases at V and 3 bases at J, with 6 bases between. The CDR3 runs to 13 residues. The CDR3 spells CASSQDRSYEQYF. The CDR3 nucleotides are TGTGCCAGCAGCCAAGATAGAAGCTACGAGCAGTACTTC.

This chain connects TRBV4-2 to TRBJ1-2, with D tentatively TRBD1 (6 bases). Per germline, CDR1 LGHNA and CDR2 YNFKEQ. This CDR3 spans 14 amino acids. V dropped 1 base and J dropped 0 bases, with 6 bases sitting between them. CDR3 bases: TGTGCCAGCAGCCAAGGGACAGCTAACTATGGCTACACCTTC. Its translation: CASSQGTANYGYTF.

The J gene is TRBJ2-1, the V gene TRBV6-1; TRBD2 aligns across 10 bases. This CDR3 comprises 14 residues. CDR1 is MNHNS, CDR2 SASEGT, per germline. V was clipped by 8 bases and J by 7 bases; unmatched bases: 8. The CDR3 sequence: CASSSGGAVNEQFF. The DNA for the CDR3 is TGTGCCAGCTCCAGCGGGGGGGCTGTTAATGAGCAGTTCTTC.

The genes are TRBV7-7 and TRBJ2-5; 9 nucleotides align to TRBD1. The V and J ends lost 5 bases and 5 bases, in that order; junction bases with no gene match: 3. The length of the CDR3 is 13 residues. Germline V lookup: CDR1 SSHAT, CDR2 FNYEAQ (reference sequence). As DNA, the CDR3 is TGTGCCAGCAGCACCGACAGGGGGGAGACCCAGTACTTC. As protein: CASSTDRGETQYF.

V and J are TRBV5-4 and TRBJ2-3; D ambiguous. The CDR3 consists of 15 residues. The V end lost 0 bases, the J end lost 0 bases, and 8 bases lay between the germline ends. Germline loops: CDR1 SGHNT, CDR2 YYREEE (reference sequence). The CDR3 DNA reads as TGTGCCAGCAGCTTGGGTGCCGGGAGCACAGATACGCAGTATTTT. This sequence encodes CASSLGAGSTDTQYF.

The chain is built from TRBV2 and TRBJ2-1; 9 nucleotides match TRBD2. V was clipped by 4 bases and J by 5 bases; unmatched bases: 12. Germline lookup yields CDR1 SNHLY and CDR2 FYNNEI. This CDR3 has 17 amino acids. The CDR3 nucleotides are TGTGCCAGCAGTGTCTGGGGGTTACGGACTAGCGACAATGAGCAGTTCTTC. Protein product: CASSVWGLRTSDNEQFF.

The chain is built from TRBV4-1 and TRBJ2-7, with 7 bases lining up with TRBD2. This CDR3 contains 15 residues. Germline V gene lookup returns CDR1 MGHRA and CDR2 YSYEKL. Losses at the gene ends were 2 bases for V and 3 bases for J; bases not matched to a gene: 7. CDR3 region: CASSQSRGVGYEQYF. In nucleotides, the CDR3 is TGCGCCAGCAGCCAAAGCCGGGGGGTGGGCTACGAGCAGTACTTC.

The CDR3 loop is CASSLWHFGGANTGELFF. CDR3 DNA sequence: TGTGCCAGCAGTTTATGGCATTTCGGAGGCGCGAACACCGGGGAGCTGTTTTTT. The V gene is TRBV28, the J gene TRBJ2-2; a weak D match, TRBD2 (5 bases). V lost 0 bases and J lost 0, with 14 bases in between. In germline, CDR1 is MDHEN, CDR2 SYDVKM. The CDR3 has 18 amino acids.

V usage is TRBV2 and J usage is TRBJ2-7; weak D call: TRBD2 (6 bases). Deletions cut 3 bases from V and 3 bases from J, with 9 bases between. Germline V gene lookup returns CDR1 SNHLY and CDR2 FYNNEI. This CDR3 is 13 amino acids long. DNA for the CDR3: TGTGCCAGCAGTGAGGGGACTTACTACGAGCAGTACTTC. This codes for CASSEGTYYEQYF.

V usage is TRBV5-1 and J usage is TRBJ1-3, with a weak D call TRBD1 (5 bases). In germline, CDR1 is SGHRS, CDR2 YFSETQ. V gave up 4 bases and J gave up 2 bases, with 13 bases separating them. The CDR3 spans 15 residues. This chain's CDR3 is CASSISTDTGNTIYF. CDR3 bases: TGCGCCAGCAGCATCTCGACGGACACTGGAAACACCATATATTTT.

This chain joins TRBV7-9 and TRBJ2-6, with D tentatively TRBD1 (7 bases). This CDR3 has 15 residues. V lost 5 bases and J lost 3, with 11 bases in between. From germline, CDR1 is SEHNR and CDR2 FQNEAQ (reference sequence). Here the CDR3 DNA reads TGTGCCAGCAGCCAGGGGGGTAGTGGGGCCAACGTCCTGACTTTC. Amino acids: CASSQGGSGANVLTF.

The J gene is TRBJ1-2, the V gene TRBV27, with D perhaps matching TRBD1 (6 bases). Trimming removed 6 bases from V and 3 bases from J, with 14 bases in between. The CDR3 is 14 amino acids. The germline V gene has CDR1 MNHEY and CDR2 SMNVEV (reference sequence). The CDR3 here is CASSTGIDYYGYTF. In DNA form, the CDR3 reads TGTGCCAGCAGCACAGGGATCGATTACTATGGCTACACCTTC.

The CDR3 bases are TGTGCCAGCAGCCTGGGACTAGCGGGGGGCGCCTCGTACTTC. Protein sequence: CASSLGLAGGASYF. The J gene is TRBJ2-4, the V gene TRBV7-3, with TRBD2 matching 15 bases. CDR3 length: 14 amino acids. V was pared by 5 bases and J by 15 bases, with 8 bases of the junction left unmatched. Germline-derived CDR1 and CDR2 are SGHTA and FQGTGA.

The DNA of the CDR3 is TGCAGTGCTCTATTGGAGACCCAGTACTTC. Protein sequence: CSALLETQYF. This chain uses TRBV20-1 with TRBJ2-5; D not certain. The CDR3 is made up of 10 amino acids. CDR1 and CDR2 from the germline V gene are DFQATT and SNEGSKA (reference sequence). Trimming took 5 bases from V and 5 from J, leaving 6 bases between them.